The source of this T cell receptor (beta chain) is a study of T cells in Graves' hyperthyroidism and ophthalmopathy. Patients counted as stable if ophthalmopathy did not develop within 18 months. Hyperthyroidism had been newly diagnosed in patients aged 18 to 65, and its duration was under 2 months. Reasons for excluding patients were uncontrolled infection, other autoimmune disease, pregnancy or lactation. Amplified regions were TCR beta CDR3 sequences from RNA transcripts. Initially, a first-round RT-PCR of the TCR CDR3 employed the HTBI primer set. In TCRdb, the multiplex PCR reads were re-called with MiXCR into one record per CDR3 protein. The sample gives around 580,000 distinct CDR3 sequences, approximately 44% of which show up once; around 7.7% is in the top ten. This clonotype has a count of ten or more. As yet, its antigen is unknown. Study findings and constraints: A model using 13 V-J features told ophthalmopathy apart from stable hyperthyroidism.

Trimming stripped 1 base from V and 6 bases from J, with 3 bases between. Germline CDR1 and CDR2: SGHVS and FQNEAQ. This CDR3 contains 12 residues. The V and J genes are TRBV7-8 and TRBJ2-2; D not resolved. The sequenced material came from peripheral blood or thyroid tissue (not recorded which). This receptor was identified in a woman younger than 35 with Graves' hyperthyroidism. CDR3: CASSLEAGELFF. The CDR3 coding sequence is TGTGCCAGCAGCTTAGAGGCCGGGGAGCTGTTTTTT.